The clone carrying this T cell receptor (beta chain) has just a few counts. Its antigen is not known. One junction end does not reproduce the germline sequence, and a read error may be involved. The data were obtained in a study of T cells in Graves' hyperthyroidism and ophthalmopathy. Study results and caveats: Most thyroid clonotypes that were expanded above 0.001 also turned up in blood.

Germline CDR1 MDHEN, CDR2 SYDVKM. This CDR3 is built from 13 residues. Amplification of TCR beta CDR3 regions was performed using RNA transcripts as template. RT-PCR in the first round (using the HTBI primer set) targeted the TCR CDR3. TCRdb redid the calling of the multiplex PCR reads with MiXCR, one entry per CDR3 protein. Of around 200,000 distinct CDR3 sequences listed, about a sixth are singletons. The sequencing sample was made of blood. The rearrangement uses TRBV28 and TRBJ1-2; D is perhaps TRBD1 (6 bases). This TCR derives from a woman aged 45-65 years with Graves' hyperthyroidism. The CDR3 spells CVSSRTGPYGYTF. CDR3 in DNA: TGTGTCAGCAGCCGCACAGGGCCCTATGGCTACACCTTC.